The clone carrying this T cell receptor beta chain was seen only a few times. The trim removed 4 bases at V and 2 bases at J, leaving 4 bases unmatched. The V gene's germline CDR1 is SGHRS and CDR2 YFSETQ. This CDR3 spans 14 amino acids. These data originate in a study of T-cell reconstitution after alpha-beta-depleted transplantation in children. Unique molecular identifiers were built into the TCRbeta library. TCRdb ran MiXCR on the PCR reads and lists one entry per CDR3 protein. The table includes some 440,000 distinct CDR3 sequences, 15% to 20% detected once. This TCR was recovered from a boy less than two years old who had a stem cell transplant for Wiskott-Aldrich syndrome, so the T cells may come from the graft donor. The chain joins TRBV5-1 to TRBJ2-7; TRBD1 aligns across 9 bases. The sample here was PBMCs, mostly from graft donor cells, taken 360 days after TCRalphabeta/CD19-depleted stem cell transplant. The CDR3 reads CASSVGQGTYEQYF. The CDR3, as DNA: TGCGCCAGCAGCGTGGGACAGGGAACCTACGAGCAGTACTTC.